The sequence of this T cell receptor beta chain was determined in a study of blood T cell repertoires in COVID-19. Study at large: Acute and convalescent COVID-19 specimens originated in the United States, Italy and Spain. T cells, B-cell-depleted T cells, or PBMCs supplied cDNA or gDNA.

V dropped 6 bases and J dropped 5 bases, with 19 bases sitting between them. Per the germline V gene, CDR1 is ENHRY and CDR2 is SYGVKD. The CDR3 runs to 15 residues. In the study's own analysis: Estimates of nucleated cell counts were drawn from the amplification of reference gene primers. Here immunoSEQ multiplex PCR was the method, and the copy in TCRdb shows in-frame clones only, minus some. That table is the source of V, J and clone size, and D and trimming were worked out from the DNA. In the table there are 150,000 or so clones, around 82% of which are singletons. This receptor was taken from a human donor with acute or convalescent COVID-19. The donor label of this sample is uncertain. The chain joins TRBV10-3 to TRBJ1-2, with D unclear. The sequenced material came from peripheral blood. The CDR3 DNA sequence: TGTGCCATCAGCATCGAGTCGGGGAAGGAGTATGGCTACACCTTC. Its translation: CAISIESGKEYGYTF.